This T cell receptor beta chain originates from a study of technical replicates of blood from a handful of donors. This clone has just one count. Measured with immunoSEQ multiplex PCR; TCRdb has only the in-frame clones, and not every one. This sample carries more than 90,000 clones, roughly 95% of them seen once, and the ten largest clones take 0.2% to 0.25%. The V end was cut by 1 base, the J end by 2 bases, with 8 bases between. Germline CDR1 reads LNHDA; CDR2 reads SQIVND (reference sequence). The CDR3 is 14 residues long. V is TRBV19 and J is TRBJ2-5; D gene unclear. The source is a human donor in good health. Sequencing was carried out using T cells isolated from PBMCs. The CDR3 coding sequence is TGTGCCAGTAGTATAGTTCTACAGCAAGAGACCCAGTACTTC. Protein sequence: CASSIVLQQETQYF.